Listed here are 30 T cell receptor beta chains from one sample, sequenced in a study of graft-versus-host responses after intestinal transplantation. The data were produced by immunoSEQ multiplex PCR, yet TCRdb's version contains in-frame clones alone and is incomplete. The sample contains under 95,000 clones, about 85% of which appear only once. No antigens are known for them. Here the sequenced sample was unstimulated CD4+ T cells sorted from spleen or lymph node cells, taken before transplant. The receptor set was obtained from a human donor who was the organ donor for an intestinal transplant.

V usage is TRBV6-1 and J usage is TRBJ1-5, with no clear D. Germline V gene sequence: CDR1 MNHNS, CDR2 SASEGT. This CDR3 contains 14 residues. Trimming cost V 5 bases and J 6 bases, with 14 bases left between them. The CDR3 coding sequence is TGTGCCAGCAGTTATTCCCCTAATCTTCAGCCCCAGCATTTT. This sequence encodes CASSYSPNLQPQHF.

The genes are TRBV18 and TRBJ2-7; D unclear. Between the trimmed V and J ends, which lost 3 bases and 3 bases, there was a span of 6 bases. Germline-derived CDR1 and CDR2 are KGHSH and LQKENI. The CDR3 runs 12 residues. This CDR3 reads CASSPPGYEQYF. The DNA of the CDR3 is TGTGCCAGCTCACCCCCAGGCTACGAGCAGTACTTC.

This chain joins TRBV28 and TRBJ2-1, with 11 bases aligning to TRBD2. CDR1 MDHEN and CDR2 SYDVKM come from the germline V gene. The CDR3 totals 15 residues. V shed 6 bases and J 13 bases; nucleotides not matched to a gene: 14. Written as DNA, the CDR3 is TGTGCCAGCAGCCTAGCGGGAGGCTCATCAGGGGTCCAGTTCTTC. The encoded protein is CASSLAGGSSGVQFF.

J is TRBJ2-3 and V is TRBV9; 13 bases match TRBD2. Trimming removed 2 bases from V and 3 bases from J; junction bases left unmatched: 9. CDR1 SGDLS and CDR2 YYNGEE come from the germline V gene. This CDR3 region has 18 residues. CDR3 DNA: TGTGCCAGCAGCGTTGGTTGGACTAGCGGGAGTCGGACAGATACGCAGTATTTT. It encodes CASSVGWTSGSRTDTQYF.

This rearrangement joins TRBV5-1 to TRBJ1-2, with 8 bases fitting TRBD1. This CDR3 is built from 14 residues. CDR1 SGHRS and CDR2 YFSETQ come from the germline V gene. V was clipped by 0 bases and J by 4 bases; unmatched bases: 2. CDR3 nucleotide sequence: TGCGCCAGCAGCTTGGGTACAGGGGGCTATGGCTACACCTTC. Protein product: CASSLGTGGYGYTF.

The chain joins TRBV30 to TRBJ2-7; a possible D gene is TRBD1 (6 bases). The CDR3 extends over 15 amino acids. Trimming took 0 bases from V and 0 from J, leaving 12 bases between them. From germline, CDR1 is GTSNPN and CDR2 SVGIG (reference sequence). CDR3 amino acids: CAWSVLGGSSYEQYF. The CDR3 bases are TGTGCCTGGAGTGTACTAGGGGGTAGCTCCTACGAGCAGTACTTC.

This clone was picked up a small number of times. The chain couples TRBV6-5 to TRBJ2-5; 7 bases align to TRBD2. The length of the CDR3 is 14 residues. Germline CDR1 reads MNHEY; CDR2 reads SVGAGI. The chain's CDR3 is CVSRGARGSETQYF. The CDR3 bases are TGTGTATCCCGAGGGGCGCGGGGGAGTGAGACCCAGTACTTC.

The rearrangement joins TRBV5-4 to TRBJ2-7; 10 nucleotides agree with TRBD2. V was clipped by 2 bases and J by 2 bases; unmatched bases: 4. Germline CDR1 SGHNT, CDR2 YYREEE (reference sequence). This CDR3 region has 15 residues. CDR3 DNA: TGTGCCAGCAGCTTTACCCTAGCGGGGGCCTACGAGCAGTACTTC. It codes for CASSFTLAGAYEQYF.

The chain links TRBV6-6 to TRBJ2-2, with a weak D call TRBD2 (7 bases). CDR3 length: 14 residues. V shed 6 bases and J shed 5 bases, with 13 bases lying between them. Germline V gene sequence: CDR1 MNHNY, CDR2 SVGAGI (reference sequence). Here the CDR3 reads CASRAGALTGELFF. The CDR3, as DNA: TGTGCCAGCAGGGCGGGGGCCCTAACCGGGGAGCTGTTTTTT.

On this clone itself: This CDR3 is also generated by other DNA sequences in the sample. This chain uses TRBV7-2 with TRBJ2-7, with 8 bases matching TRBD2. Germline V gene sequence: CDR1 SGHTA, CDR2 FQGNSA. This CDR3 is 16 amino acids long. J lost 2 bases, V lost 3 bases, and 9 bases had no gene match. The CDR3 sequence: CASSFGSAGAPYEQYF. The CDR3 region has the DNA TGTGCCAGCAGCTTTGGATCAGCGGGAGCCCCCTACGAGCAGTACTTC.

V gene TRBV2 combines with J gene TRBJ2-7; D unresolved. The ends were cut back, 0 bases at V and 7 bases at J, with 4 bases in the middle. CDR3 length equals 11 residues. Germline V gene data show CDR1 as SNHLY and CDR2 as FYNNEI. CDR3 protein: CASSEALEQYF. CDR3 nucleotide sequence: TGTGCCAGCAGTGAAGCCCTAGAGCAGTACTTC.

This clone was picked up a small number of times. The chain combines TRBV4-1 with TRBJ1-2; D is undetermined. CDR3 size: 14 residues. Germline CDR1 and CDR2: MGHRA and YSYEKL. V lost 1 base, J lost 4 bases, and 10 bases lay in between. The DNA of the CDR3 is TGCGCCAGCAGCCAAGTGAGTGGCGGCTATGGCTACACCTTC. Protein: CASSQVSGGYGYTF.

The chain links TRBV7-2 to TRBJ2-5, with D unresolved. The CDR3 contains 13 residues. Germline lookup yields CDR1 SGHTA and CDR2 FQGNSA. Between the trimmed V and J ends, which lost 1 base and 5 bases, there was a span of 8 bases. The chain's CDR3 is CASSLGVRETQYF. CDR3 in DNA: TGTGCCAGCAGCTTAGGTGTGCGGGAGACCCAGTACTTC.

This chain links TRBV30 with TRBJ2-2, with a tentative D call TRBD2 (6 bases). The CDR3 is 16 amino acids. The germline V gene has CDR1 GTSNPN and CDR2 SVGIG (reference sequence). Trimming cost V 0 bases and J 5 bases, with 16 bases left between them. The CDR3 region has the DNA TGTGCCTGGAGTGTAGACCCCGCGGGGTGGACCGGGGAGCTGTTTTTT. Amino acids: CAWSVDPAGWTGELFF.

DNA of the CDR3: TGTGCCAGCAGGCAGGGGTGGGGAAGCACAGATACGCAGTATTTT. Its translation is CASRQGWGSTDTQYF. The V call is TRBV6-1, the J call TRBJ2-3; D is perhaps TRBD1 (6 bases). This CDR3 spans 15 amino acids. V was shortened by 6 bases and J by 0 bases, with 13 bases between the two germline ends. The V gene's germline CDR1 is MNHNS and CDR2 SASEGT.

The chain carries TRBV5-4 and TRBJ2-4, with 14 bases identical to TRBD2. The ends lost 4 bases at V and 7 bases at J; junction bases unmatched: 7. The CDR3 is 16 amino acids. Per germline, CDR1 SGHNT and CDR2 YYREEE (reference sequence). The CDR3 loop reads CASSKGLAGEGNIQYF. CDR3 bases: TGTGCCAGCAGCAAGGGACTAGCGGGAGAGGGGAACATTCAGTACTTC.

The chain is built from TRBV4-2 and TRBJ2-5, with 9 bases aligning to TRBD2. Judging by the DNA end, TRBJ2-7 fits better; the J call may be wrong. CDR1 LGHNA and CDR2 YNFKEQ come from the germline V gene. The CDR3 has 16 amino acids. The CDR3 nucleotides read TGTGCCAGCAGCCAAGCCGCGGGAGGGCCGGGCTACGAGCAGTACTTC. Its translation is CASSQAAGGPGYEQYF.

This clone was recorded once. This rearrangement joins TRBV7-2 to TRBJ2-5; no clear D gene. CDR1 and CDR2 from the germline V gene are SGHTA and FQGNSA. V was trimmed by 2 bases and J by 5 bases, leaving 9 bases between them. This CDR3 region has 13 residues. The CDR3 bases are TGTGCCAGCAGCTTAATCGTCCCGGAGACCCAGTACTTC. Translating gives CASSLIVPETQYF. Together with reference TRBV7-2 and TRBJ2-5, the CDR3 gives the full variable domain: GAGVSQSPSNKVTEKGKDVELRCDPISGHTALYWYRQSLGQGLEFLIYFQGNSAPDKSGLPSDRFSAERTGGSVSTLTIQRTQQEDSAVYLCASSLIVPETQYFGPGTRLLVL.

In DNA form, the CDR3 reads TGTGCCAGCAGCCATCACCCCTTGGCGGGAGGGGGCAATGAGCAGTTCTTC. Translating gives CASSHHPLAGGGNEQFF. The gene calls are TRBV27 and TRBJ2-1; 9 nucleotides line up with TRBD2. Germline lookup yields CDR1 MNHEY and CDR2 SMNVEV (reference sequence). The CDR3 runs to 17 residues. With V trimmed by 6 bases and J by 6 bases, 15 bases remained unmatched.

For this clone: Germline and junction disagree at one end, which may indicate a read error. The chain couples TRBV2 to TRBJ2-1; 12 bases line up with TRBD2. Germline V gene data show CDR1 as SNHLY and CDR2 as FYNNEI. CDR3 length: 13 amino acids. CDR3 coding DNA: TGTGCCACAGGGACTAGCGGGTACAGTGAGCAGTTCTTC. Its translation is CATGTSGYSEQFF.

Written as DNA, the CDR3 is TGTGCCAGCAGCCGGGACAGGGCTCATCAGCCCCAGCATTTT. It yields the protein CASSRDRAHQPQHF. This sequence joins TRBV5-4 and TRBJ1-5; 9 bases align to TRBD1. J lost 5 bases, V lost 4 bases, and 4 bases had no gene match. Germline V gene data show CDR1 as SGHNT and CDR2 as YYREEE (reference sequence). The CDR3 runs to 14 residues.

This rearrangement joins TRBV6-6 to TRBJ1-1, with TRBD1 as a possible D gene (5 bases). Germline values: CDR1 MNHNY, CDR2 SVGAGI (reference sequence). The CDR3 length is 13 residues. Between the trimmed V and J ends, which lost 6 bases and 4 bases, there was a span of 12 bases. The CDR3 region is CASSPGLGTEAFF. The CDR3 coding sequence is TGTGCCAGCAGCCCAGGGTTAGGCACTGAAGCTTTCTTT.

The V call is TRBV9, the J call TRBJ2-7; the match to TRBD1 covers 9 bases. Germline lookup yields CDR1 SGDLS and CDR2 YYNGEE. This CDR3 comprises 15 residues. The V and J ends lost 0 bases and 5 bases, in that order; junction bases with no gene match: 6. The CDR3 protein is CASSVGNRGRDEQYF. The CDR3, as DNA: TGTGCCAGCAGCGTAGGAAACAGGGGGCGCGACGAGCAGTACTTC.

This clone was detected once. The chain recombines TRBV10-3 with TRBJ2-1; weak D call: TRBD1 (6 bases). Trimming cost V 4 bases and J 8 bases, with 21 bases left between them. Germline CDR1 ENHRY, CDR2 SYGVKD. The CDR3 runs to 16 residues. CDR3 loop: CAISGERGNQVDEQFF. The CDR3 DNA follows: TGTGCCATCAGTGGCGAAAGGGGGAACCAGGTCGATGAGCAGTTCTTC.

This chain joins TRBV30 and TRBJ1-5, with 8 bases aligning to TRBD1. This CDR3 has 14 residues. V lost 3 bases and J lost 3; bases outside the gene matches: 4. CDR1 GTSNPN and CDR2 SVGIG come from the germline V gene (reference sequence). The CDR3 nucleotides are TGTGCCTGGAGCGCGGACAGGGACAATCAGCCCCAGCATTTT. Encoded protein: CAWSADRDNQPQHF.

This clone was counted once. CDR3 in DNA: TGTGCCAGCAGCTCGGACGCTAGCGGGGGTCGCTACGAGCAGTACTTC. Translated, it gives CASSSDASGGRYEQYF. This chain connects TRBV7-2 to TRBJ2-7; TRBD2 matches 10 bases. This CDR3 is built from 16 residues. The V gene end was trimmed by 4 bases and the J gene end by 3 bases; junction bases not matched to a gene: 9. Germline CDR1 and CDR2: SGHTA and FQGNSA.

The genes are TRBV7-9 and TRBJ1-2; 11 positions agree with TRBD1. Trimming took 5 bases from V and 2 from J; bases not matched to a gene: 4. CDR1 and CDR2 (germline): SEHNR, FQNEAQ (reference sequence). The CDR3 totals 15 residues. The CDR3 reads CASSQGQGVNYGYTF. CDR3 nucleotide sequence: TGTGCCAGCAGCCAGGGACAGGGGGTAAACTATGGCTACACCTTC.

The chain couples TRBV5-4 to TRBJ2-3, with TRBD2 identical over 10 bases. Losses at the gene ends were 1 base for V and 2 bases for J; bases not matched to a gene: 10. The CDR3 is made up of 18 amino acids. Germline V gives CDR1 SGHNT, CDR2 YYREEE (reference sequence). The CDR3 DNA follows: TGTGCCAGCAGCTTGCCCCTAGGAGCGGGAGGGTTCACAGATACGCAGTATTTT. Translation gives CASSLPLGAGGFTDTQYF.

This clone has just one count. V usage is TRBV6-1 and J usage is TRBJ2-1; the match to TRBD2 covers 10 bases. This CDR3 comprises 14 residues. The V segment lost 6 bases and the J segment 9 bases; nucleotides outside the gene matches: 8. CDR1 is MNHNS and CDR2 is SASEGT in the germline V gene. CDR3 sequence (DNA): TGTGCCAGCAGACGGACTAGCGGAGTGGGTGAGCAGTTCTTC. As protein: CASRRTSGVGEQFF.

The V call is TRBV19, the J call TRBJ1-1; no definite D call. The CDR3 totals 15 residues. V was clipped by 3 bases and J by 4 bases, with 15 bases between them. The germline V gene has CDR1 LNHDA and CDR2 SQIVND (reference sequence). CDR3 region: CASSMVSGRVTEAFF. CDR3 sequence (DNA): TGTGCCAGTAGTATGGTCTCCGGGAGGGTCACTGAAGCTTTCTTT. The complete variable domain, with remaining parts taken from reference TRBV19 and TRBJ1-1, reads DGGITQSPKYLFRKEGQNVTLSCEQNLNHDAMYWYRQDPGQGLRLIYYSQIVNDFQKGDIAEGYSVSREKKESFPLTVTSAQKNPTAFYLCASSMVSGRVTEAFFGQGTRLTVV.